This record looks at one T cell receptor beta chain sequence and its context. This clonotype was detected many times. What this receptor recognizes is not known. Base qualities are not provided; no much larger clone lies one nucleotide away. The data are from a study of regulatory T cells in long-lasting Graves disease (dated by TCRdb to 2020 to 2023). With regard to the full study: Patients with newly diagnosed Graves' disease had been on antithyroid drugs for under 3 months. Patients with persistent Graves' disease were compared with patients with newly diagnosed Graves' disease using TCR sequencing and RNA sequencing of peripheral blood. The study was registered as a clinical trial and conducted in China. A total of some 33 samples were covered by TCR sequencing, comprising some 13 persistent and approximately 20 newly diagnosed Graves' disease patients. What the authors observed across the whole study: Preferential use of TRBV28, TRBJ1-2 and TRBJ2-5 was observed in persistent disease, whereas TRBV20-1 and TRBJ2-1 were favored in newly diagnosed disease. Patients with persistent disease shared more public clonotypes (around 2,500) than newly diagnosed patients did (around 930). Because the primary lesion, thyroid tissue, could not be accessed, the study looked at peripheral blood alone. The small sample size was acknowledged by the authors as a limitation that may reduce accuracy. Only the TCR beta chain was sequenced and analyzed. Compared with newly diagnosed patients, patients with persistent Graves' disease had lower TCR Shannon entropy and fewer highly expanded clones, which suggests clonal expansion.

The library was produced with multiplex PCR. TCRdb shows the sequencer as Illumina HiSeq 4000. To build TCR beta libraries, CDR3 regions were amplified by Arm-PCR using iRepertoire HTBI primers. PCR products were gel purified before sequencing. Processing in the source paper ran as follows. Across samples, roughly 60 TRBV and around 15 TRBJ segments were identified and used for gene usage analysis of CDR3 amino acid clonotypes. COPE and FqMerger were used to merge filtered high-quality paired reads into contigs. BLAST was used to align contigs to IMGT TRBV, TRBD and TRBJ reference genes, and CDR3 was defined according to IMGT. Clonotypes above 0.1% frequency were classified as highly expanded clones. Shannon entropy served as the measure of repertoire diversity, while the Gini coefficient captured V-J evenness. A clonotype was considered public if more than one individual shared it. Using fastp at Q25 and MiXCR, TCRdb reprocessed the public reads and kept productive beta chains. Identical CDR3 proteins give one entry, which carries the most common genes and DNA. The V and J calls and clone size come from TCRdb's table, not from the authors' own analysis. In all, the sample holds some 450,000 distinct CDR3 sequences, and roughly 15% of those were seen once. Roughly 10% of the sample goes to the ten largest clones.

The time point label, as the study defines it: newly diagnosed GD, antithyroid drugs for less than 3 months. For both TCR sequencing and RNA sequencing, RNA was extracted from PBMCs using TRIzol. The diagnosis of Graves' disease followed American Thyroid Association guidelines. Recruitment of patients was carried out at an endocrinology department in Xi'an, China. Each patient gave approximately 8.8 milliliters of peripheral blood, collected in an EDTA anticoagulant tube. Ficoll Paque Plus density gradient separation was used to isolate PBMCs, and no further T cell sorting was performed. An Agilent 2100 Bioanalyzer and agarose gel were used to assess RNA quality, and a NanoDrop 2000 was used to measure RNA concentration. At the junction V is shortened by 6 bases and J by 4 bases, with 23 bases in between. CDR1 and CDR2 were assigned from the germline V gene as MNHNS and SASEGT. The CDR3 runs 17 residues from the cysteine to the phenylalanine. Solely the CDR3 DNA is kept, with 51 bases framed from the first base.

These sequences were also reported in another study, on T cells in Graves' hyperthyroidism and ophthalmopathy. The second paper further reports: Graves' hyperthyroidism was defined as stable when no progression to ophthalmopathy occurred over 18 months of follow-up. The hyperthyroidism patients were between 18 and 65 years old and newly diagnosed, with a disease duration of less than 2 months. Any patient with an uncontrolled infection, another autoimmune disease, pregnancy or lactation was excluded. Diagnoses were based on clinical symptoms, serum thyroxine and TRAb, thyroid ultrasound and orbital computed tomography. The first round of RT-PCR for the TCR CDR3 was performed with the HTBI primer set and the Qiagen OneStep RT-PCR kit. Most expanded thyroid clonotypes (frequency above 0.001) were also detected in blood, suggesting blood repertoires may reflect thyroid immune responses. A 13 V-J signature model separated ophthalmopathy from stable hyperthyroidism, with around 90% sensitivity and about 81% specificity in cross-validation and 80%/75% in testing. In validation, progression to ophthalmopathy was predicted by the model with 65% to 71% sensitivity and 72% to 80% specificity, a median of approximately 6.5 months before onset. TCR V-J signatures able to tell the groups apart were searched for in a discovery cohort of 90 to 100 patients, of whom roughly 42 had Graves' ophthalmopathy and some 60 had stable Graves' hyperthyroidism. An independent validation cohort of around 19 hyperthyroidism patients and about 16 patients who later progressed to ophthalmopathy tested prospective prediction of ophthalmopathy. The roughly 91 discovery patients were randomly divided into training and test sets at a 7:3 ratio. Thyroid tissue and blood T-cell repertoires from about 6 Graves' hyperthyroidism patients were also compared in the study. After blood sampling, hyperthyroidism patients were treated with methimazole at a starting dose of 30 mg daily, and ophthalmopathy patients were treated with high-dose intravenous methylprednisolone. Libraries were constructed in a second round of multiplex PCR, after which size selection and purification were carried out. Sequencing of the libraries was done on an Illumina HiSeq2000 using paired-end 100 bp reads. SOAPnuke was used to process the raw data, with reads discarded if the reads contained adapters or uncalled bases, had a mean Phred below 15, or lacked an exact constant-primer or identifier match. High-quality paired reads were merged with COPE v1.2.5, and unique nucleotide sequences were defined as clonotypes. Clonotypes were aligned to IMGT TRBV, TRBD and TRBJ reference segments using MiTCR v1.1. Analysis was restricted to V-J combinations with a frequency above 0.0001, which covered 99.2% of repertoires. The TCS score was defined as the ratio of F50 (clonal expansion) to E x V (chaos), calculated using BLOSUM62-based TCRdist between CDR3 peptides within each V-J. Welch's t-statistics and random forest reduced around 520 V-J features to about 13, which were used in a naive Bayes classifier (R e1071). Sample size was not statistically predetermined, and investigators were not blinded to group allocation. The paper reports TCR Vbeta CDR3 sequencing of fewer than 150 peripheral blood samples: under 45 ophthalmopathy, around 80 hyperthyroidism and about 17 progressor patients.

This receptor chain uses TRBV6-1 and TRBJ2-3; no confident D gene assignment can be made. The sequence was obtained from a woman aged 25 to 39 with Graves disease. Donor details come from another sample of the same person, matched by shared clones. Sequenced material: peripheral blood mononuclear cells (PBMCs), taken at new diagnosis, from a patient treated with antithyroid drugs. The base sequence is TGTGCCAGCAGAAAAACCCCGACCAATTCTCCCCCAGATACGCAGTATTTT. This encodes CASRKTPTNSPPDTQYF.